This T cell receptor (beta chain) stems from a study of blood T cells in healthy people across ages. Using a J-beta primer mix together with a sample-barcoded 5' primer, a second PCR was run for 7 to 11 cycles. TCRdb re-analysed the 5' RACE reads in MiXCR, keeping a single row per CDR3 protein. The sample lists about 1.5 million distinct CDR3 sequences, 35% to 45% seen once, with 4% in the top ten. Germline CDR1 is LGHDT and CDR2 is YNNKEL (reference sequence). This CDR3 is 15 amino acids long. The V segment lost 0 bases and the J segment 5 bases; nucleotides outside the gene matches: 0. The rearrangement uses TRBV3-1 and TRBJ2-1; 11 bases map to TRBD2. Sequenced sample: blood. The TCR originated in a woman between 18 and 30 years old in good health. The CDR3 sequence is CASSQELAGDNEQFF. The CDR3 DNA follows: TGTGCCAGCAGCCAAGAACTAGCGGGGGACAATGAGCAGTTCTTC.